The sequence of this TCR beta chain was determined in a study of control samples from healthy donors and cancer patients. Trimming pared 6 bases from V and 5 bases from J, leaving 13 bases between. CDR3 length: 14 residues. Germline assignment: CDR1 MNHEY and CDR2 SVGAGI. Sequenced by immunoSEQ multiplex PCR; TCRdb stores in-frame clones only, minus some. The table lists fewer than 110,000 clones, around 89% of them singletons. The sample taken for sequencing was blood. The source is a man aged 25 to 40 in good health. This rearrangement joins TRBV6-5 to TRBJ2-2; D call uncertain. The CDR3 reads CASRDRPRTGELFF. The CDR3 DNA sequence: TGTGCCAGCAGGGACCGGCCACGGACCGGGGAGCTGTTTTTT.